The rows below give T cell receptor beta chains drawn from one sample of a study of CD8 T cells in Susac syndrome. TCRdb analysed the immunoSEQ multiplex PCR reads with MiXCR anew, one entry per CDR3 protein. This sample yields some 220,000 distinct CDR3 sequences, of which approximately 95% are seen a single time; 0.095% belongs to the top ten. The specimen sequenced was CD4+ T cells from PBMCs. Receptors were obtained from a human donor with multiple sclerosis. Each CDR3 is given with its conserved first and last residue. A D gene is named only where the DNA matches it firmly. Not every row has a clone size; where given, it reads once, few, many or a size class.

V gene,J gene,clone size,D gene,CDR3 DNA,CDR3 protein
TRBV12-3/TRBV12-4,TRBJ1-3,-,-,TGTGCCAGCAGTTTAGAACAGATCCTCAGAGGAAACACCATATATTTT,CASSLEQILRGNTIYF
TRBV3-1,TRBJ1-4,-,-,TGTGCCAGCAGCGCCGGGGGGATGGGAGCAACTAATGAAAAACTGTTTTTT,CASSAGGMGATNEKLFF
TRBV7-9,TRBJ2-5,-,-,TGTGCCAGCAGCTTCCCGACCTACCAAGAGACCCAGTACTTC,CASSFPTYQETQYF
TRBV20-1,TRBJ1-1,-,-,TGCAGTGCCAGCCCTTGGAACACTGAAGCTTTCTTT,CSASPWNTEAFF
TRBV29-1,TRBJ2-5,-,TRBD2,TGCAGCGTTGTCCGGACTAGCGGGAGTTTTGAGACCCAGTACTTC,CSVVRTSGSFETQYF
TRBV6-1,TRBJ2-5,-,-,TGTGCCAGCAGTGAATCTGGGTGGGAGACCCAGTACTTC,CASSESGWETQYF
TRBV18,TRBJ1-4,-,-,TGTGCCAGCTCACCGGGGATACAGGAAAAACTGTTTTTT,CASSPGIQEKLFF
TRBV6-6,TRBJ1-1,-,TRBD1,TGTGCCAGCAGGCCACAGGGGGCGGTGGGCACTGAAGCTTTCTTT,CASRPQGAVGTEAFF
TRBV30,TRBJ2-7,-,TRBD2,TGTGCCAGCGGGGGGGTTCCCTACGAGCAGTACTTC,CASGGVPYEQYF
TRBV7-9,TRBJ1-3,-,-,TGTGCCAGCAGCTGGCAGACTGGAAACACCATATATTTT,CASSWQTGNTIYF
TRBV3-1,TRBJ2-1,-,-,TGTGCCAGCAGCCGAGGACTGAGCAATGAGCAGTTCTTC,CASSRGLSNEQFF
TRBV9,TRBJ2-5,-,TRBD2,TGTGCCAGCAGCGTGGGGACTAGCGGGGAGACCCAGCACTTC,CASSVGTSGETQHF
TRBV29-1,TRBJ1-5,-,-,TGCAGCGTTGATTTAGGGGGCAATCAGCCCCAGCATTTT,CSVDLGGNQPQHF
TRBV27,TRBJ2-1,-,-,TGTGCCAGCAGTACCCTTTTAGCAGGAATCCCCAATGAGCAGTTCTTC,CASSTLLAGIPNEQFF
TRBV29-1,TRBJ2-7,once,TRBD1,TGCAGCGTTACAGGGGTCGGGGACGAGCAGTACTTC,CSVTGVGDEQYF
TRBV6-5,TRBJ1-1,-,-,TGTGCCACCGATTCCCACAGGGCGGGCACTGAAGCTTTCTTT,CATDSHRAGTEAFF
TRBV7-3,TRBJ1-6,-,-,TGTGCCAGCAGCTTGACGAGGGATAGACCCCTCCACTTT,CASSLTRDRPLHF
TRBV3-1,TRBJ2-3,-,-,TGTGCCAGCAGCCAAGTAGGTCCCACAGATACGCAGTATTTT,CASSQVGPTDTQYF
TRBV20-1,TRBJ2-7,-,-,TGCAGTGCTAGGGGGGACCTAGCCTACGAGCAGTACTTC,CSARGDLAYEQYF
TRBV21-1,TRBJ1-2,-,-,TGTGCCAGCAGCAAAGTCGGTGGCAGGGGGGACTATGGCTACACCTTC,CASSKVGGRGDYGYTF
TRBV20-1,TRBJ2-5,-,TRBD2,TGCAGTGCTAGAGGACTAGCGGAGGGGACCCAGTACTTC,CSARGLAEGTQYF
TRBV18,TRBJ1-2,-,-,TGTGCCAGCTCACCACGAATTGGGGGCTACACCTTC,CASSPRIGGYTF
TRBV9,TRBJ2-6,-,-,TGTGCCAGCAGCGTCCCGCTTGGGGGGGCCAACGTCCTGACTTTC,CASSVPLGGANVLTF
TRBV11-2,TRBJ1-1,-,-,TGTGCCAGCAGCTTAGGGTTTCCCCCCATCGGCGGACAGTCGAACACTGAAGCTTTCTTT,CASSLGFPPIGGQSNTEAFF
TRBV23-1,TRBJ1-5,-,-,TGCGCCAGCACCCACTTCCCCGGGAGAAGCAATCAGCCCCAGCATTTT,CASTHFPGRSNQPQHF
TRBV2,TRBJ2-1,-,-,TGTGCCAGCAGTGACAGGGTGGACGACAATGAGCAGTTCTTC,CASSDRVDDNEQFF
TRBV2,TRBJ2-5,-,-,TGTGCCAGCAGTGAACAGGCGGGTTTGGAGACCCAGTACTTC,CASSEQAGLETQYF
TRBV3-1,TRBJ1-5,once,-,TGTGCCAGCAGCCTTCGTGCCAATCAGCCCCAGCATTTT,CASSLRANQPQHF
TRBV20-1,TRBJ1-5,-,TRBD1,TGCAGTGCTGGGACAGTGGTAGGGAATCAGCCCCAGCATTTT,CSAGTVVGNQPQHF
TRBV12-3/TRBV12-4,TRBJ2-1,-,-,TGTGCCAGCAGTTCGCGGACGGGAAATGAGCAGTTCTTC,CASSSRTGNEQFF
TRBV12-3/TRBV12-4,TRBJ1-1,-,TRBD1,TGTGCCAGCAGACGACAGGGTAGGGGCACTGAAGCTTTCTTT,CASRRQGRGTEAFF
TRBV23-1,TRBJ1-2,-,-,TGCGCCAGCAGTACAACCACCACTACGGGACGGTTGTATGGCTACACCTTC,CASSTTTTTGRLYGYTF
TRBV5-1,TRBJ2-5,-,TRBD1,TGCGCCAGCAGCACAGGGGAGTTGGAGACCCAGTACTTC,CASSTGELETQYF
TRBV20-1,TRBJ2-1,-,TRBD1,TGCAGTGCTCATGACCCCTCCGGGACAGCCAACTACAATGAGCAGTTCTTC,CSAHDPSGTANYNEQFF
TRBV5-1,TRBJ2-7,-,-,TGCGCCAGCAGCTTGGACAGGGACTTCGAGCAGTACTTC,CASSLDRDFEQYF
TRBV29-1,TRBJ2-1,-,-,TGCAGCGTATCAGGGTTTAGCTCCTACAATGAGCAGTTCTTC,CSVSGFSSYNEQFF
TRBV29-1,TRBJ2-7,-,TRBD2,TGCAGCGTAAGTTTTCTAGCGGTGAGCTCCTACGAGCAGTACTTC,CSVSFLAVSSYEQYF
TRBV11-2,TRBJ2-3,-,-,TGTGCCAGCAGCCCGCGGGGGACAGGTCTTAGCACAGATACGCAGTATTTT,CASSPRGTGLSTDTQYF
TRBV4-1,TRBJ2-2,-,-,TGCGCCAGCAGCCAAGATCAGGACTCAGCGAACACCGGGGAGCTGTTTTTT,CASSQDQDSANTGELFF
TRBV2,TRBJ2-7,-,-,TGTGCCAGCAGTGATGGACAGCTGCCCTTCCTTGTCAACGAGCAGTACTTC,CASSDGQLPFLVNEQYF
TRBV5-6,TRBJ2-1,-,-,TGTGCCAGCAGTCCGGCAGGGACGACCTTCTTTGGTGAGCAGTTCTTC,CASSPAGTTFFGEQFF
TRBV29-1,TRBJ2-2,-,-,TGCAGCGTTGAATTCGGGAAGAACACCGGGGAGCTGTTTTTT,CSVEFGKNTGELFF
TRBV12-3/TRBV12-4,TRBJ1-2,-,-,TGTGCCAGCAGGCAGGCCGTGGGTGCCCACACCTTC,CASRQAVGAHTF
TRBV4-2,TRBJ2-7,-,TRBD1,TGTGCCAGCAGCCTGTCGAATCTGGACAGGGAATACGAGCAGTACTTC,CASSLSNLDREYEQYF
TRBV9,TRBJ2-5,-,TRBD1,TGTGCCAGCAGCGCTGGACAGGGGAACGGGGAGACCCAGTACTTC,CASSAGQGNGETQYF
TRBV30,TRBJ1-5,-,-,TGTGCCTGGAGGAACTCCGGGACCTACAATCAGCCCCAGCATTTT,CAWRNSGTYNQPQHF
TRBV12-3/TRBV12-4,TRBJ1-5,-,-,TGTGCCAGCAGGGGGGCTTATAGCAATCAGCCCCAGCATTTT,CASRGAYSNQPQHF
TRBV20-1,TRBJ2-7,-,-,TGCAGTGCTAGTAGAGGCCGTGCCCTCGAGCAGTACTTC,CSASRGRALEQYF
TRBV3-1,TRBJ2-7,-,TRBD1,TGTGCCAGCAGCCAGGAGACAGGGGGCACCCCCTACGAGCAGTACTTC,CASSQETGGTPYEQYF
TRBV30,TRBJ2-7,-,-,TGTGCCTGGGGGGACGCAAGCTACGAGCAGTACTTC,CAWGDASYEQYF
TRBV4-2,TRBJ2-3,-,-,TGTGCCAGCAGCCAAGGGCCGGGGGCAGATACGCAGTATTTT,CASSQGPGADTQYF
TRBV20-1,TRBJ2-1,-,TRBD2,TGCAGCGTGGGACTAGCGGGATCTGAGCAGTTCTTC,CSVGLAGSEQFF
TRBV15,TRBJ2-1,-,TRBD2,TGTGCCACCAGCAGGTCGGGAGGCACACCTGAGCAGTTCTTC,CATSRSGGTPEQFF
TRBV14,TRBJ1-2,-,-,TGTGCCAGCAGCCCTTCTCTGGGTGGCTACACCTTC,CASSPSLGGYTF
TRBV11-2,TRBJ2-5,-,TRBD2,TGTGCCAGCAGCCGAAGAGGTTGGACTAGCGGAGAGACCCAGTACTTC,CASSRRGWTSGETQYF
TRBV5-1,TRBJ2-5,-,-,TGCGCCAGCAGCTTGGTCCCGCCCCGGGAGACCCAGTACTTC,CASSLVPPRETQYF
TRBV3-1,TRBJ2-7,-,-,TGTGCCAGCAGCCAATATCGACCGCGGCAAGCCTACGAGCAGTACTTC,CASSQYRPRQAYEQYF
TRBV29-1,TRBJ1-2,-,-,TGCAGCGTCCAGGAGACGATCAGCTATGGCTACACCTTC,CSVQETISYGYTF